This TCR beta chain was sequenced during a study of T-cell memory formation after mild COVID-19 (dated by TCRdb to the early 2020s). Background on the whole study: Most TCR sequence clusters were specific to one of the two donors. In a couple of donors, T-cell clones that expanded and contracted after mild COVID-19 were tracked by sequencing TCRalpha and TCRbeta repertoires over time. Two young, previously healthy adult volunteers, one female and one male, were included in the cohort. Beyond this particular receptor, the publication reports: Some responding clones were detected in pre-infection memory, which suggested that pre-existing cross-reactive memory T cells had joined the SARS-CoV-2 response. SARS-CoV-2 specificity was not confirmed for the second-wave clones peaking on day 37. The study included only a couple of mild cases, and larger cohorts that include severe cases with pre-infection samples were judged to be necessary. From day 15 to 85, contracting clones showed balanced CD4/CD8 phenotypes, whereas a second wave of clones that expanded from day 15 to 37 leaned towards CD4+. Contracting CD4+ clones appeared mostly in the CM and EM memory subsets, whereas CD8+ clones were enriched in EMRA.

Cut back by 3 bases and 4 bases, the V and J ends lie 10 bases apart. The CDR1 and CDR2 encoded by the germline V gene (reference sequence) are MNHEY and SMNVEV. Taken from cysteine to phenylalanine, the CDR3 has 13 residues. Only the CDR3 portion is preserved as DNA: 39 bases, with reading frame beginning at the first base. Comment on this clonotype: Its binding antigen is unknown. No much larger clone is present one base from it, and per-base qualities are unavailable.

Ficoll-Paque density gradient centrifugation was used to isolate PBMCs. The sequencer listed for this sample is Illumina NovaSeq 6000. TCRalpha and TCRbeta cDNA libraries were constructed by 5'RACE with constant-segment primers, with sample barcodes and unique molecular identifiers being introduced. Trizol reagent was used to extract RNA from every sample. Libraries were amplified in two PCR steps, with a second sample barcode and Illumina TruSeq adapters added in the second step. Sequencing of libraries was performed on an Illumina NovaSeq with 2 x 150 bp paired-end reads. In the original analysis: The reads were demultiplexed and collapsed into UMI-guided consensus sequences using migec v1.2.7. Using mixcr v2.1.11, UMI consensuses were aligned to TRA and TRB V and J templates and then assembled into clonotypes. Expanded or contracted clonotypes were those called significant by both edgeR and NoisET, with noise models trained on biological replicates. For edgeR calls, the cutoffs were a false discovery rate-adjusted p below 0.01 and a log2 fold-change threshold of 1. As an exploratory analysis of dynamics, max-normalized trajectories of the 1000 most abundant clonotypes were examined with PCA combined with hierarchical clustering. Separately sequenced CD4+ and CD8+ repertoires were used to assign a CD4 or CD8 phenotype to each responding clone. TCRdb redid the processing of the public reads, applying fastp at Q25 and MiXCR, and retained in-frame beta chains. Every distinct CDR3 protein forms one entry, paired with its most common genes and DNA. The V and J calls were determined by TCRdb, not by the authors. Present in this sample are roughly 600,000 distinct CDR3 sequences, roughly 18% of which were seen just once. The ten largest clones take up more than 10% of the sample.

The specimen sequenced was PBMCs or a T cell subset sorted from them (not recorded which). Recombination connected TRBV27 to TRBJ2-7; the D gene cannot be resolved reliably. This receptor was obtained from an adult woman who had mild COVID-19 (a few samples of this study predate the infection). The sample titles of this study are shuffled in the database, so cell type and time point are left out; the donor was told from shared clones. The nucleotides are TGTGCCAGCAGTTTTTTATCAGGATACGAGCAGTACTTC. This is translated as CASSFLSGYEQYF.